One and the same sample provided the 17 T cell receptor beta chains below, sequenced in a study of vaccination effects on CD4 cells after COVID-19. Their antigen targets remain unknown. Isolation of CD4+ T cells took place after nine to ten days of culture. Either the mRNA-1273 or the BNT162b2 vaccine was given to participants as two doses. The protocol was immunoSEQ multiplex PCR, while the TCRdb copy is restricted to in-frame clones and leaves out a portion. The sample contains about 73,000 clones, 73% of which appear only once. The sample consisted of CD4+ T cells from PBMCs cultured without peptide, taken after COVID-19 vaccination. The receptors were gathered from a human donor who received a COVID-19 vaccine.

The chain couples TRBV6-5 to TRBJ1-4, with unresolved D. The ends were cut back, 6 bases at V and 1 base at J, with 9 bases in the middle. CDR3 size: 14 residues. Germline V gene data show CDR1 as MNHEY and CDR2 as SVGAGI. The CDR3 nucleotides read TGTGCCAGCAGGGTGTCCCTAACTAATGAAAAACTGTTTTTT. Translated, it gives CASRVSLTNEKLFF.

The genes are TRBV4-1 and TRBJ1-2; D is perhaps TRBD1 (5 bases). V was cut by 5 bases and J by 3 bases, with 16 bases left in between. CDR1 is MGHRA, CDR2 YSYEKL, per germline. The CDR3 extends over 15 amino acids. CDR3: CASSESGLGDYGYTF. As DNA, the CDR3 is TGCGCCAGCAGCGAAAGCGGGCTAGGGGACTATGGCTACACCTTC.

This rearrangement joins TRBV15 to TRBJ1-5, with a weak D call TRBD1 (6 bases). There are 16 residues in the CDR3. The V gene lost 1 base and the J gene lost 3 bases, with 13 bases spanning the gap. Germline V gives CDR1 LNHNV, CDR2 YYDKDF (reference sequence). In DNA, the CDR3 is TGTGCCACCAGCAGAGTGGGGGGGACACCCAATCAGCCCCAGCATTTT. Translation: CATSRVGGTPNQPQHF.

The V call is TRBV25-1, the J call TRBJ1-2; weak D call: TRBD1 (6 bases). Germline CDR1 MGHDK, CDR2 SYGVNS. Trimming shortened V by 4 bases and J by 4 bases, and 16 bases separated the two germline ends. The CDR3 spans 15 residues. DNA for the CDR3: TGTGCCAGCAGTGGTCAGGGCAGGGGATTCTATGGCTACACCTTC. Its protein is CASSGQGRGFYGYTF.

The rearrangement joins TRBV27 to TRBJ2-1, with 15 bases that match TRBD2. The CDR3 consists of 15 residues. Germline loops: CDR1 MNHEY, CDR2 SMNVEV (reference sequence). Trimming removed 5 bases from V and 9 bases from J; junction bases left unmatched: 5. The CDR3 DNA sequence: TGTGCCAGCAGTGGGACTAGCGGGGGGCGGAGTGAGCAGTTCTTC. Its translation: CASSGTSGGRSEQFF.

The V gene is TRBV3-1 (or the pseudogene TRBV3-2), the J gene TRBJ1-1; D possibly corresponds to TRBD1 (5 bases). CDR3 size: 15 residues. CDR1 is LGHDT and CDR2 is YNNKEL in the germline V gene (reference sequence). With 2 bases removed from V and 1 base from J, the gap between germline ends came to 11 bases. The DNA for the CDR3 is TGTGCCAGCAGCCAATTAAGGGGTGCGAACACTGAAGCTTTCTTT. Translating it yields CASSQLRGANTEAFF.

The chain links TRBV5-5 to TRBJ2-2; TRBD2 aligns across 7 bases. Germline V gene sequence: CDR1 SGHKS, CDR2 YYEKEE (reference sequence). Losses at the gene ends were 9 bases for V and 5 bases for J; bases not matched to a gene: 10. The CDR3 runs 14 residues. The CDR3 loop is CATRGLRGTGELFF. In nucleotides, the CDR3 is TGTGCCACCCGAGGACTGCGGGGGACCGGGGAGCTGTTTTTT.

V usage is TRBV2 and J usage is TRBJ2-1, with 9 bases matching TRBD2. The V gene end was trimmed by 2 bases and the J gene end by 0 bases; junction bases not matched to a gene: 2. There are 16 residues in the CDR3. Germline V gives CDR1 SNHLY, CDR2 FYNNEI. CDR3 nucleotides: TGTGCCAGCAGTGAACGCGGGGGGGCCTCCTACAATGAGCAGTTCTTC. This sequence encodes CASSERGGASYNEQFF.

The rearrangement links TRBV15 to TRBJ1-2; possibly TRBD1 for D (5 bases). CDR1 and CDR2 from the germline V gene are LNHNV and YYDKDF (reference sequence). The CDR3 consists of 13 residues. Trimming left V 8 bases short and J 4 bases short, with 14 bases between. The CDR3 nucleotides are TGTGCCACCGGTCCCGGGGCACTCTATGGCTACACCTTC. The encoded protein is CATGPGALYGYTF.

This clone has just a few counts. As DNA, the CDR3 is TGTGCCAGCACTAGCGGGGCAACCTACGAGCAGTACGTC. Amino acid sequence: CASTSGATYEQYV. The chain recombines TRBV6-5 with TRBJ2-7; 9 bases map to TRBD2. CDR3 length: 13 residues. J was trimmed by 2 bases and V by 7 bases; bases with no gene match: 3. Germline V lookup: CDR1 MNHEY, CDR2 SVGAGI.

The chain combines TRBV10-1 with TRBJ2-1; 7 nucleotides align to TRBD1. Losses at the gene ends were 3 bases for V and 5 bases for J; bases not matched to a gene: 4. CDR3 length equals 14 residues. Germline V gene data show CDR1 as WNHNN and CDR2 as SYGVQD (reference sequence). CDR3 coding DNA: TGCGCCAGCAGTGAAAAGGGGGCCCACAATGAGCAGTTCTTC. The encoded protein is CASSEKGAHNEQFF.

The chain has TRBV10-2 and TRBJ2-5, with TRBD1 matching over 7 bases. Germline V gene data show CDR1 as WSHSY and CDR2 as SAAADI. The CDR3 runs to 15 residues. V was pared by 0 bases and J by 10 bases, with 11 bases of the junction left unmatched. Here the CDR3 DNA reads TGCGCCAGCAGTGAGTCGGGTTTAACAGGGGTCGGCCAGTACTTC. This encodes CASSESGLTGVGQYF.

The chain recombines TRBV5-1 with TRBJ2-5; D unclear. Looked up from germline, CDR1 is SGHRS and CDR2 is YFSETQ. The germline V and J ends were trimmed by 1 base and 0 bases, with 4 bases remaining between them. The CDR3 sequence is 13 residues long. Here the CDR3 reads CASSLTDQETQYF. CDR3 sequence (DNA): TGCGCCAGCAGCTTGACAGACCAAGAGACCCAGTACTTC.

Remarks on this clone: The sample has other DNA sequences that encode this CDR3 too. The rearrangement joins TRBV3-1 (or the pseudogene TRBV3-2) to TRBJ2-3; D gene unclear. This CDR3 comprises 11 residues. V was clipped by 3 bases and J by 5 bases, with 3 bases between them. From germline, CDR1 is LGHDT and CDR2 YNNKEL (reference sequence). The CDR3 is CASSQGDTQYF. The DNA for the CDR3 is TGTGCCAGCAGCCAGGGAGATACGCAGTATTTT.

This clone was recorded a few times. This rearrangement joins TRBV10-3 to TRBJ2-1; 10 bases map to TRBD1. The V gene end was trimmed by 4 bases and the J gene end by 4 bases; junction bases not matched to a gene: 1. CDR1 and CDR2 (germline): ENHRY, SYGVKD. The CDR3 length is 14 residues. CDR3: CAISGGQGYNEQFF. The CDR3 bases are TGTGCCATCAGTGGGGGACAGGGGTACAATGAGCAGTTCTTC.

J is TRBJ2-5 and V is TRBV27, with 10 bases matching TRBD2. J was trimmed by 1 base and V by 6 bases; bases with no gene match: 5. The germline CDR1 and CDR2 sequences are MNHEY and SMNVEV (reference sequence). The CDR3 contains 15 residues. CDR3 nucleotides: TGTGCCAGCAGGCTAGCGGGGGCCCCCCAAGAGACCCAGTACTTC. Encoded protein: CASRLAGAPQETQYF.

This clone was seen only a few times. The chain recombines TRBV5-1 with TRBJ2-2; D is perhaps TRBD1 (6 bases). Germline loops: CDR1 SGHRS, CDR2 YFSETQ. The V end lost 2 bases, the J end lost 1 base, and 12 bases lay between the germline ends. This CDR3 region has 16 residues. CDR3 nucleotide sequence: TGCGCCAGCAGCTTATTACTAGGGGGGAACACCGGGGAGCTGTTTTTT. Translation gives CASSLLLGGNTGELFF.